This T cell receptor beta chain appears in the sequencing data of a study of PD-1 blockade in mismatch repair-deficient tumors (dated by TCRdb to the late 2010s). For the study in its entirety: Between September 2013 and September 2016, the trial enrolled approximately 87 consecutive patients with about eleven types of mismatch repair-deficient cancer, all of whom had received prior treatment and were progressing. Tumor-associated T cell clones were tracked in the peripheral blood of patients responding to PD-1 blockade by deep sequencing of TCR CDR3 regions. Points the paper makes about the study in general: Tumor-resident clones, often undetectable in blood before treatment, expanded rapidly after pembrolizumab and then contracted, generally before radiologic responses. Clonal expansion was elicited by three of the seven peptides, yielding some 140 unique blood TCRs of which seven were also found in tumor, and every positive peptide was derived from frameshift mutations.

Library preparation used the immunoSEQ multiplex PCR assay. As for how the authors treated the data: A clone was classified as neoantigen-specific if the clone expanded significantly in response to the relevant peptide and did not expand significantly in response to any other peptide tested. Here the immuneACCESS table is served through TCRdb, limited to in-frame sequences with V and J called. Missing clones are a known gap in these copies; in checked studies unresolved V genes cover under half, and the rest lacks a known reason. The DNA was the basis for D and trimming; V, J and clone size are from that table. The sample table contains around 14,000 clones; only one count was recorded for approximately 84% of them. Together, the top ten hold 9.5% to 12% of the sample. Sample time point, as interpreted from the label and publication: roughly 11-day in vitro stimulation with candidate neoantigen peptide 5. For each enrolled patient, mismatch repair deficiency was established using either polymerase chain reaction or immunohistochemistry. TCR sequencing was performed for a few patients who responded to pembrolizumab therapy. Each of several ELISpot-reactive candidate neoantigen peptides was used in an approximately 10-day in vitro stimulation prior to TCR sequencing. A control culture without peptide was run identically and served as baseline for clone fold-change calculations. In the phase II trial, pembrolizumab PD-1 blockade was tested prospectively in advanced mismatch repair-deficient cancers, no matter which tissue of origin the cancers came from.

As regards this clone: The target of this receptor is not known. It has no much larger one-base neighbor in the sample; base qualities were not kept.

The V and J ends are trimmed by 3 bases and 0 bases, leaving 10 bases between them. The CDR3 contains 15 residues, cysteine and phenylalanine counted. The entry retains the CDR3 DNA only, 45 bases that are in frame from base 1. Based on the germline V gene, the CDR1 and CDR2 sequences are SGDLS and YYNGEE. The receptor was derived from an adult with mismatch repair-deficient cancer. Material: cells cultured in vitro, obtained from a patient treated with pembrolizumab. The receptor chain draws on TRBV9 and TRBJ1-3; the D gene is possibly TRBD1, with 5 bases matching. The DNA sequence is given as TGTGCCAGCAGCGCACAGGTTGGCTCTGGAAACACCATATATTTT. It specifies CASSAQVGSGNTIYF. Reference TRBV9 and TRBJ1-3 genes cover what lies past the CDR3, so the full variable domain is DSGVTQTPKHLITATGQRVTLRCSPRSGDLSVYWYQQSLDQGLQFLIQYYNGEERAKGNILERFSAQQFPDLHSELNLSSLELGDSALYFCASSAQVGSGNTIYFGEGSWLTVV.